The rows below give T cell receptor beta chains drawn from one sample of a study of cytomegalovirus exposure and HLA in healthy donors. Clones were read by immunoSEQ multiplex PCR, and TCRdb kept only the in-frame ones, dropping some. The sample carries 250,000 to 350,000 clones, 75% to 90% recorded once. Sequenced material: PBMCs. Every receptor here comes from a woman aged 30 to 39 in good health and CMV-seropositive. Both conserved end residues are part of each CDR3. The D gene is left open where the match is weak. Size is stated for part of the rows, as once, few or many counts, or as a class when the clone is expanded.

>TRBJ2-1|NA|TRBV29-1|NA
CSVVVGSGEQFF
TGCAGCGTTGTAGTAGGTAGCGGCGAGCAGTTCTTC
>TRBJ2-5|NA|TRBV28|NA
CASSPPPPAQETQYF
TGTGCCAGCAGTCCCCCCCCACCCGCTCAAGAGACCCAGTACTTC
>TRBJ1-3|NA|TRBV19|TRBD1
CASSIGDRTGNTIYF
TGTGCCAGTAGTATTGGGGACAGAACTGGAAACACCATATATTTT
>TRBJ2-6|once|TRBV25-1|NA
CASSEMGSGANVLTF
TGTGCCAGCAGTGAAATGGGCTCTGGGGCCAACGTCCTGACTTTC
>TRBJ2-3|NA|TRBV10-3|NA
CAISDRGAGTDTQYF
TGTGCCATCAGTGACCGGGGAGCCGGTACAGATACGCAGTATTTT
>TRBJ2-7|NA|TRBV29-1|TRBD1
CSVGDSDSSYEQYF
TGCAGCGTCGGGGACAGCGACAGCTCCTACGAGCAGTACTTC
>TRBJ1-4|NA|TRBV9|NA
CASSVEGLQSEKLFF
TGTGCCAGCAGCGTAGAAGGGTTGCAGAGTGAAAAACTGTTTTTT
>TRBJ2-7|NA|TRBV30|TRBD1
CAWRPGTGRQYF
TGTGCCTGGAGACCCGGGACAGGGAGGCAGTACTTC
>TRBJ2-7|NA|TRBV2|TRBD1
CASSEDRGYEQYF
TGTGCCAGCAGTGAGGACAGGGGTTACGAGCAGTACTTC
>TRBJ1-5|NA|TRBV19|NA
CASSIVTQVPNQPQHF
TGTGCCAGTAGTATAGTTACACAGGTACCCAATCAGCCCCAGCATTTT
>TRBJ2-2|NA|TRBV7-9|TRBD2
CASSPTRGGRTGELFF
TGTGCCAGCAGCCCCACGCGGGGGGGCCGAACCGGGGAGCTGTTTTTT
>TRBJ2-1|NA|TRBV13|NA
CASSLGRGLRFF
TGTGCCAGCAGCTTAGGCCGAGGGCTGCGGTTCTTC
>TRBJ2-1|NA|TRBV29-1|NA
CSAPPRGGVNEQFF
TGCAGCGCCCCACCTAGGGGGGGAGTGAATGAGCAGTTCTTC
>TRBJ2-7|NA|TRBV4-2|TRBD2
CASSPAGGTGYEQYF
TGTGCCAGCAGCCCCGCGGGGGGGACGGGATACGAGCAGTACTTC
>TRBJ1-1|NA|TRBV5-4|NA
CASSTWTANTEAFF
TGTGCCAGCAGCACTTGGACTGCGAACACTGAAGCTTTCTTT
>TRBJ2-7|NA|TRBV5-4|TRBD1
CASSLRDRPPYEQYF
TGTGCCAGCAGCTTAAGGGACAGACCTCCCTACGAGCAGTACTTC
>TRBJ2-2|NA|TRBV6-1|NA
CASKTGKAGELFF
TGTGCCAGCAAAACAGGAAAGGCCGGGGAGCTGTTTTTT
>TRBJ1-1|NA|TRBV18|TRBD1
CASSTGSSTEAFF
TGTGCCAGCTCGACAGGGTCGAGCACTGAAGCTTTCTTT
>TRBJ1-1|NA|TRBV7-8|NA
CASSPLDTHPEAFF
TGTGCCAGCAGCCCCCTCGACACACACCCTGAAGCTTTCTTT
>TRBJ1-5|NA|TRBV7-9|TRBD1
CASSPLTGNNQPQHF
TGTGCCAGCAGCCCCCTGACAGGGAACAATCAGCCCCAGCATTTT
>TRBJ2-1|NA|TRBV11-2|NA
CASSLTRNEQFF
TGTGCCAGCAGCTTAACTAGGAATGAGCAGTTCTTC
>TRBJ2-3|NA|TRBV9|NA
CASSLTSPSTDTQYF
TGTGCCAGCAGCCTTACTAGCCCCAGCACAGATACGCAGTATTTT
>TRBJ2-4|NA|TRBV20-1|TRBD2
CSAGLANIQYF
TGCAGTGCAGGACTAGCAAACATTCAGTACTTC
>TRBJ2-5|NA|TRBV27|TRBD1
CASSLLTGSFWETQYF
TGTGCCAGCAGTTTATTGACAGGGAGTTTTTGGGAGACCCAGTACTTC
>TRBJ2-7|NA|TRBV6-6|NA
CASSRDIPSSYEQYF
TGTGCCAGCAGTCGCGACATTCCGAGCTCCTACGAGCAGTACTTC
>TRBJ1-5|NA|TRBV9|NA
CASSVGADHQPQHF
TGTGCCAGCAGCGTAGGGGCAGACCATCAGCCCCAGCATTTT
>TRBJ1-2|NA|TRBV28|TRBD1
CASSFYGTGNGYTF
TGTGCCAGCAGTTTCTATGGGACAGGGAATGGCTACACCTTC
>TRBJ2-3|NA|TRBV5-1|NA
CASSQDRTDTQYF
TGCGCCAGCAGCCAGGACAGAACAGATACGCAGTATTTT
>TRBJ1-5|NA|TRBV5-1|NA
CASSLSGAGSGNQPQHF
TGCGCCAGCAGCCTATCCGGGGCAGGGTCGGGCAATCAGCCCCAGCATTTT
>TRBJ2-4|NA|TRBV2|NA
CASIEGGGGNIQYF
TGTGCCAGCATAGAGGGAGGAGGGGGAAACATTCAGTACTTC
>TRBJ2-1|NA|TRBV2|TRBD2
CASNLAGPVREQFF
TGTGCCAGCAATCTAGCGGGCCCCGTTCGTGAGCAGTTCTTC
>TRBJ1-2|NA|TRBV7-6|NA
CASSPGLDYGYTF
TGTGCCAGCAGCCCAGGGTTGGACTATGGCTACACCTTC
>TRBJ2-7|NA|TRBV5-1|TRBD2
CASSLYPSASGSNYEQYF
TGCGCCAGCAGCCTATACCCCTCTGCTAGCGGGAGTAACTACGAGCAGTACTTC
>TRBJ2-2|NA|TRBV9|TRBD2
CASSPRLAANTGELFF
TGTGCCAGCAGCCCCCGACTAGCGGCGAACACCGGGGAGCTGTTTTTT
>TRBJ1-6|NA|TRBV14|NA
CASSQDFAAANSPLHF
TGTGCCAGCAGCCAAGATTTCGCGGCAGCAAATTCACCCCTCCACTTT
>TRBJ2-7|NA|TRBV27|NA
CASSLSRDILIHEQYF
TGTGCCAGCAGTTTATCCCGGGACATCCTGATCCACGAGCAGTACTTC
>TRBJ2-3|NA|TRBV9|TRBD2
CASTRGGGADTQYF
TGTGCCAGCACCCGGGGCGGGGGGGCCGATACGCAGTATTTT
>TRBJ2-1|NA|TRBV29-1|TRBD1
CSVDTPGGNEQFF
TGCAGCGTTGACACTCCAGGGGGTAATGAGCAGTTCTTC
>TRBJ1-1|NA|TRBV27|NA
CASSLSMTGNTEAFF
TGTGCCAGCAGTTTATCGATGACAGGGAACACTGAAGCTTTCTTT
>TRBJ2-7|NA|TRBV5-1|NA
CASSLALGYEQYF
TGCGCCAGCAGCTTGGCTTTAGGCTACGAGCAGTACTTC
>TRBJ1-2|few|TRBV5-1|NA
CASRDGGGSGYTF
TGCGCCAGCCGTGACGGTGGAGGTAGTGGCTACACCTTC
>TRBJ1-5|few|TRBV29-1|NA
CSVSRDSNQPQHF
TGCAGCGTTTCCAGGGATAGCAATCAGCCCCAGCATTTT
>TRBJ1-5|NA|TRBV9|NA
CASSGRDNQPQHF
TGTGCCAGCAGCGGGCGGGATAATCAGCCCCAGCATTTT
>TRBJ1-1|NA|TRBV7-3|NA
CASSLTGFGNTEAFF
TGTGCCAGCAGCTTAACGGGCTTTGGGAACACTGAAGCTTTCTTT
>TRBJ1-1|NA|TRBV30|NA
CAWSVGPAAFF
TGTGCCTGGAGTGTGGGGCCGGCGGCTTTCTTT
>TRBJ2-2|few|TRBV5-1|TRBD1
CASSPTGQGNTGELFF
TGCGCCAGCAGCCCCACCGGACAGGGAAACACCGGGGAGCTGTTTTTT
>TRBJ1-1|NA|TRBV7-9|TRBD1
CASRPRQGMTEAFF
TGTGCCAGCAGACCTAGACAGGGTATGACTGAAGCTTTCTTT
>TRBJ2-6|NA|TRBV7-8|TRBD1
CAGRPGQGLSGANVLTF
TGTGCCGGACGTCCGGGACAGGGATTATCTGGGGCCAACGTCCTGACTTTC
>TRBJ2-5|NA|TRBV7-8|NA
CASSLKRLWETQYF
TGTGCCAGCAGCTTAAAGCGACTGTGGGAGACCCAGTACTTC
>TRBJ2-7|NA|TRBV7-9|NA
CASSLPGGGYEQYF
TGTGCCAGCAGCTTACCAGGGGGAGGGTACGAGCAGTACTTC
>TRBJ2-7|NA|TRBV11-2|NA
CASSYDFPDRYEQYF
TGTGCCAGCAGCTACGACTTCCCAGACCGCTACGAGCAGTACTTC
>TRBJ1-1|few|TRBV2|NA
CASSRGAMNTEAFF
TGTGCCAGCAGTCGGGGGGCCATGAACACTGAAGCTTTCTTT
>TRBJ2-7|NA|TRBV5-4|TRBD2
CASSLEAGAIYEQYF
TGTGCCAGCAGCTTGGAGGCGGGAGCTATCTACGAGCAGTACTTC